This T cell receptor beta chain is drawn from a study of Ad26.COV2.S vaccination and SARS-CoV-2 variants. Profiling relied on immunoSEQ multiplex PCR, and the TCRdb table lists in-frame clones only, not all of them. Among roughly 700,000 clones, 89% were seen once, and the ten largest hold roughly 1.5%. The CDR3 loop spans 15 amino acids. Germline CDR1 and CDR2: SGHRS and YFSETQ. Germline trimming cut 0 bases from V and 0 bases from J; bases unmatched to any gene: 1. This clone was observed a handful of times. Other DNA sequences within the sample encode an identical CDR3. Treatment indicated: 19 received Ad26.COV2.S at low or high dose, single or two shots; about 5 received placebo; per-sample allocation not given. The study sampled participants on day 63 after the first vaccine or placebo injection. What was given as vaccine was an Ad26 vector encoding Wuhan-strain SARS-CoV-2 spike.

V and J are TRBV5-1 and TRBJ2-3, with 7 bases lining up with TRBD1. The TCR originated in a person between 18 and 65 years old who received the Ad26.COV2.S COVID-19 vaccine or a placebo. This specimen was peripheral blood, taken in a trial of Ad26.COV2.S vaccine versus placebo. The CDR3 sequence: CASSLDRGSTDTQYF. CDR3 bases: TGCGCCAGCAGCTTGGACAGGGGTAGCACAGATACGCAGTATTTT. Full variable domain (remainder filled in from reference TRBV5-1 and TRBJ2-3): KAGVTQTPRYLIKTRGQQVTLSCSPISGHRSVSWYQQTPGQGLQFLFEYFSETQRNKGNFPGRFSGRQFSNSRSEMNVSTLELGDSALYLCASSLDRGSTDTQYFGPGTRLTVL.